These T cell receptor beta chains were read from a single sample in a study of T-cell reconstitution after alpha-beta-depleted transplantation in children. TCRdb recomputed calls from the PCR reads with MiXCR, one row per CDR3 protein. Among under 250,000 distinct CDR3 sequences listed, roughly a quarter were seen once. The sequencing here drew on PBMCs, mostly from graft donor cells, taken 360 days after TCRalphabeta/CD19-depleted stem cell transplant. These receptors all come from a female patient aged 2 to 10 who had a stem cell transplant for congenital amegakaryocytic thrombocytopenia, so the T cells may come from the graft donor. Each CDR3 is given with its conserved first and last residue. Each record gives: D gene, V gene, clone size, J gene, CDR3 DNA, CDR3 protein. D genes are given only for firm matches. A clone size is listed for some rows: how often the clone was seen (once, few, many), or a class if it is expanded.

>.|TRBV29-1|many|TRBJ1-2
TGCAGCGTTACAGGGAGAGCTAACTATGGCTACACCTTC
CSVTGRANYGYTF
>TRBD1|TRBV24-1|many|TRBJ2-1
TGTGCCACCAGTGATCGCCCGGGACAGGGAGGCGGTGAGCAGTTCTTC
CATSDRPGQGGGEQFF
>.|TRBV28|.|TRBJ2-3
TGTGCCAGCAGTTCTCCGGGGCGGACAGATACGCAGTATTTT
CASSSPGRTDTQYF
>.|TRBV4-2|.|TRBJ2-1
TGTGCCAGCAGCCAAGATTATGGAAGTGGGGAGCAGTTCTTC
CASSQDYGSGEQFF
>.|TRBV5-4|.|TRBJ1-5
TGTGCCAGCAGCTTGGGCCCGGACCAGCCCCAGCATTTT
CASSLGPDQPQHF
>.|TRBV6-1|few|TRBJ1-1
TGTGCCAGCAGAACTAGACAGAAGAACACTGAAGCTTTCTTT
CASRTRQKNTEAFF
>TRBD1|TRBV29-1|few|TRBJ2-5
TGCAGCGTCACAGGGACAGAAGAAGAGACCCAGTACTTC
CSVTGTEEETQYF
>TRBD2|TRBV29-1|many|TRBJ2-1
TGCAGCGGTCATGGGACTAGGACGTCCTACAATGAGCAGTTCTTC
CSGHGTRTSYNEQFF
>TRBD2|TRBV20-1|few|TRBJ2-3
TGCAGTGCTGTGGTAGCGGGGAGAAAAAGCACAGATACGCAGTATTTT
CSAVVAGRKSTDTQYF
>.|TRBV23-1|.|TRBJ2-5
TGCGCCAGCAGTCAGAGACGGGGACATGGGGGGTTTGAGACCCAGTACTTC
CASSQRRGHGGFETQYF
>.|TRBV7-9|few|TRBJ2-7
TGTGCCAGCAGTTTCGACGTAGCCTACGAGCAGTACTTC
CASSFDVAYEQYF
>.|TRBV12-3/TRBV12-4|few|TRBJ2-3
TGTGCCAGCAGTTTAAGGCAAACAGATACGCAGTATTTT
CASSLRQTDTQYF
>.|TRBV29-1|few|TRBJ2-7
TGCAGCGTTGGAGGGAGAACCTACGAGCAGTACTTC
CSVGGRTYEQYF
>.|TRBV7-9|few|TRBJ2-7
TGTGCCAGCAGTCGGACCCCTTCCTACGAGCAGTACTTC
CASSRTPSYEQYF
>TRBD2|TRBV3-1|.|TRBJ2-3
TGTGCCAGCAGCCAAGATCTGGGGACTAGAAGATCCAATACGCAGTATTTT
CASSQDLGTRRSNTQYF
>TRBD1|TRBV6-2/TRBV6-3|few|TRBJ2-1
TGTGCCAGCAGTCTCCGGGACAGTCGATACTACAATGAGCAGTTCTTC
CASSLRDSRYYNEQFF
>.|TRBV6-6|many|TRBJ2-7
TGTGCCAGCAGTTTCTTGGGCTCCTACGAGCAGTACTTC
CASSFLGSYEQYF
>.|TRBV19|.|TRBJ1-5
TGTGCCAGTACGGAGAACGGCAATCAGCCCCAGCATTTT
CASTENGNQPQHF
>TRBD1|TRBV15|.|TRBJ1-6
TGTGCCGCAGACAGGGGTGCTTCACCCCTCCACTTT
CAADRGASPLHF
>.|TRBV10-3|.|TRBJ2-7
TGTGCCATCAGTGAGTCGGCAGGGCCCTACGAGCAGTACTTC
CAISESAGPYEQYF
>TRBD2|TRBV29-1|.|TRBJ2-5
TGCAGCGTTTGGGGACTAGCAAAAAAAGAGACCCAGTACTTC
CSVWGLAKKETQYF
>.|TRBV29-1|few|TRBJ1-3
TGCAGCGTTGCGTTGTCGGGGTTGGGAAACACCATATATTTT
CSVALSGLGNTIYF
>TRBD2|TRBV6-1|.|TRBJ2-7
TGTGCCAGCACTAGGGTGCGGGAGAACTTCTACGAGCAGTACTTC
CASTRVRENFYEQYF
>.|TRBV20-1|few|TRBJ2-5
TGCAGTGCTAGCGAGGGGGGGGCCCAAGAGACCCAGTACTTC
CSASEGGAQETQYF
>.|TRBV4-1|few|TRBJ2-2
TGCGCCAGCAGCCAAGTGGTACGGGACACCGGGGAGCTGTTTTTT
CASSQVVRDTGELFF
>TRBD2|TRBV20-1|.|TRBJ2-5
TGCAGTGCTAGGCGAGCGGGACTAGCGGGGGGACCGCAAGAGACCCAGTACTTC
CSARRAGLAGGPQETQYF
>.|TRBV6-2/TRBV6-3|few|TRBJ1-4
TGTGCCAGCAGTTACTCGTCTCGGGGAAAACTGTTTTTT
CASSYSSRGKLFF
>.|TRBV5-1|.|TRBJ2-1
TGCGCCAGCAGCTCTCCGGGGGAGGCCCATGAGCAGTTCTTC
CASSSPGEAHEQFF
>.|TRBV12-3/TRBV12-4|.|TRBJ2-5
TGTGCCAGCTCAAACTCAGGGGAGGAAGAGACCCAGTACTTC
CASSNSGEEETQYF
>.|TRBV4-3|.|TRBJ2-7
TGCGCCAGCAGCCAAGACGTACGGGGCGCCTACGAGCAGTACTTC
CASSQDVRGAYEQYF
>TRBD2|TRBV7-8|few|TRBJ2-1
TGTGCCAGCAGCTTACTAGCGGGGCCCTTCTCCTACAATGAGCAGTTCTTC
CASSLLAGPFSYNEQFF
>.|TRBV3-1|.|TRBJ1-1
TGTGCCAGCAGCACCCGTGGGGGGCGGGATAACACTGAAGCTTTCTTT
CASSTRGGRDNTEAFF
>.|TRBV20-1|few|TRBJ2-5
TGCAGTGCTAGAGATCGGGAGACCCAGTACTTC
CSARDRETQYF
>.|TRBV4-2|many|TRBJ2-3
TGTGCCAGCAGCCAAGATCGGGGCCATACGCAGTATTTT
CASSQDRGHTQYF
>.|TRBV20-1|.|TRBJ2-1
TGCAGTGCTAGACTCCCCCTGGGTGTAGCGGAAAATTACAATGAGCAGTTCTTC
CSARLPLGVAENYNEQFF
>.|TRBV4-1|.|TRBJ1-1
TGCGCCAGCAGCCAAGAAACCAGTAGGTTCGCTGAAGCTTTCTTT
CASSQETSRFAEAFF
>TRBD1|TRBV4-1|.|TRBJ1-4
TGCGCCAGCAGCCACCAGGACAGGATTGAAAAACTGTTTTTT
CASSHQDRIEKLFF
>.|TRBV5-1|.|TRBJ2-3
TGCGCCAGCAGCTTGGGGCAGGAGAAAGATACGCAGTATTTT
CASSLGQEKDTQYF
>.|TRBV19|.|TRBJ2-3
TGTGCCAGTAGTCCTTTCCCCGGGACTAGCACAGATACGCAGTATTTT
CASSPFPGTSTDTQYF
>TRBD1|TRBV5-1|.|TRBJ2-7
TGCGCCAGCAGCAGGACCGACGGGACAGGGGGATCCTACGAGCAGTACTTC
CASSRTDGTGGSYEQYF
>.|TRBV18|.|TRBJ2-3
TGTGCCAGCTCACCACGTGGGGACGGCGCCACAGATACGCAGTATTTT
CASSPRGDGATDTQYF